A single TCR beta chain is shown here with its context. J gave up 3 bases and V 5 bases, and 22 bases lay outside the gene matches. The CDR3 is made up of 21 amino acids. Germline CDR1 is MDHEN and CDR2 is SYDVKM. The record originates from a study of CD8 T cells in Susac syndrome. Random hexamers were used to reverse transcribe the RNA input (about 0.5 to 1 ug). By means of immunoSEQ multiplex PCR, TCR beta CDR3 spanning 54 Vbeta and 13 Jbeta underwent amplification. MiXCR, run by TCRdb on the immunoSEQ multiplex PCR reads, gives a single entry per CDR3 protein. The data hold fewer than 150,000 distinct CDR3 sequences, with around nine tenths observed a single time. From blood CD8+ and CD4+ T cells, TCR beta sequences were generated. Patients with stable or active relapsing-remitting disease, all of them treatment-naive, made up the multiple sclerosis controls.

This clonotype originated in a human donor with multiple sclerosis. Sequenced sample: CD8+ T cells from PBMCs. V usage is TRBV28 and J usage is TRBJ2-2, with 9 bases aligning to TRBD2. CDR3: CASSPSGPTVGGRGDTGELFF. The CDR3 region has the DNA TGTGCCAGCAGTCCCTCGGGCCCCACCGTCGGCGGGAGGGGGGACACCGGGGAGCTGTTTTTT. The variable domain in full, completed from reference TRBV28 and TRBJ2-2, reads DVKVTQSSRYLVKRTGEKVFLECVQDMDHENMFWYRQDPGLGLRLIYFSYDVKMKEKGDIPEGYSVSREKKERFSLILESASTNQTSMYLCASSPSGPTVGGRGDTGELFFGEGSRLTVL.